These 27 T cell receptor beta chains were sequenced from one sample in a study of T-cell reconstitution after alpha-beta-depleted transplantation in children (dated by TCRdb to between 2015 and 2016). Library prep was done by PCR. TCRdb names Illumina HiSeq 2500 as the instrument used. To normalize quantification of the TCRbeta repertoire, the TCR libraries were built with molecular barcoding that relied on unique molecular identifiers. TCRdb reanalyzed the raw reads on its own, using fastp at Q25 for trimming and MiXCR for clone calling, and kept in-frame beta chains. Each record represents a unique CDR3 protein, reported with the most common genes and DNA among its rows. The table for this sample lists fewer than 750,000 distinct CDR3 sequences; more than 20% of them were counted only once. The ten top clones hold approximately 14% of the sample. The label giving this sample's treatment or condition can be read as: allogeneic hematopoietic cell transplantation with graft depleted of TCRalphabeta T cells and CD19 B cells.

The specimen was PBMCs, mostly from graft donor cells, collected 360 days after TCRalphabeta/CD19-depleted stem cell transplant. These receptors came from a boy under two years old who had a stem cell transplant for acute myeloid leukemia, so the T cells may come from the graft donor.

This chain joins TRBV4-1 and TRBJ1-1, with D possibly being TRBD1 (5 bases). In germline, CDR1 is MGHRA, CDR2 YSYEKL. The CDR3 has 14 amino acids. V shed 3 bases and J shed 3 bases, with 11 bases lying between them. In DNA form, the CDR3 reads TGCGCCAGCAGCCAGAGTTCAGGGTACACTGAAGCTTTCTTT. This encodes CASSQSSGYTEAFF.

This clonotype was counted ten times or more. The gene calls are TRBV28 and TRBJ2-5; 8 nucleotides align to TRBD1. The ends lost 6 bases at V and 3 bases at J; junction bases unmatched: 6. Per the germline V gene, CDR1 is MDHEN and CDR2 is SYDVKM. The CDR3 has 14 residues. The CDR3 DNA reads TGTGCCAGCAGCCAGACAGGGGTGAAAGAGACCCAGTACTTC. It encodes CASSQTGVKETQYF.

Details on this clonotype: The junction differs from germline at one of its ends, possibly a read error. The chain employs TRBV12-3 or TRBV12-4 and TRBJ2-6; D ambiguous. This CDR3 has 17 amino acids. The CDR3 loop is CASSLVSRDSGANVLTF. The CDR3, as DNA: TGCGCCAGCAGTTTAGTTTCCCGTGACTCTGGGGCCAACGTCCTGACTTTC.

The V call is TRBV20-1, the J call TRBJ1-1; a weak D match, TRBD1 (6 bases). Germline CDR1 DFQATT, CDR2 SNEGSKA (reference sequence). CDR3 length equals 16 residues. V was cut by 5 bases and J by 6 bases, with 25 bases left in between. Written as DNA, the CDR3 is TGCAGTGCTCCCCCCTGGAACAGGGCTTTAAGGTCTGAAGCTTTCTTT. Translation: CSAPPWNRALRSEAFF.

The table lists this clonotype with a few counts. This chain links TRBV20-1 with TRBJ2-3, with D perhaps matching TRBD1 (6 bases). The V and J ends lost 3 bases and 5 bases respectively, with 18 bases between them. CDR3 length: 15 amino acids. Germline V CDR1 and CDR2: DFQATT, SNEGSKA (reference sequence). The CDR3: CSARIPGAPRDTQYF. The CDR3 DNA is TGCAGTGCTAGGATCCCAGGGGCCCCCCGAGATACGCAGTATTTT.

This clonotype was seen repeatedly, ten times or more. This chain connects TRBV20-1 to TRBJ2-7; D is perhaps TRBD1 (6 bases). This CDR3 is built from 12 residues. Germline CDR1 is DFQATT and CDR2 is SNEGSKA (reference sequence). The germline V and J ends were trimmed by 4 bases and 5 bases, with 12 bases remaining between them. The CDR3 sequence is CSATLTGNEQYV. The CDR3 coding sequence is TGCAGTGCTACCCTCACAGGGAACGAGCAGTACGTC.

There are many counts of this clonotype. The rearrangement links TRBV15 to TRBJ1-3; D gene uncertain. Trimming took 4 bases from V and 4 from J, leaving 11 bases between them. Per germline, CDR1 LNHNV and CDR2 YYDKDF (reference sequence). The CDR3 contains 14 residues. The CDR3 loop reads CATSIGTEGNTIYF. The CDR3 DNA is TGTGCCACCAGCATAGGCACGGAAGGAAACACCATATATTTT.

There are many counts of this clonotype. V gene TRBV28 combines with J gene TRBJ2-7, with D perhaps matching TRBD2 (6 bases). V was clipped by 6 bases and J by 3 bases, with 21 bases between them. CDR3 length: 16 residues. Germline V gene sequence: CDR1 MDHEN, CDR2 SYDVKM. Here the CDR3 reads CASSFATGDLGYEQYV. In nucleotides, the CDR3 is TGTGCCAGCAGCTTCGCGACGGGGGACTTAGGCTACGAGCAGTACGTC.

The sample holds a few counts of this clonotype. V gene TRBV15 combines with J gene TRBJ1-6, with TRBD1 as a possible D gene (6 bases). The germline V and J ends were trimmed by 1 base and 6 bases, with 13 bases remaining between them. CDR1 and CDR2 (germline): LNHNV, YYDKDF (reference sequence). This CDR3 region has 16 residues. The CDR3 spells CATSRAGTTTNSPLHF. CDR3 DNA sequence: TGTGCCACCAGCAGAGCCGGGACAACCACTAATTCACCCCTCCACTTT.

The DNA for the CDR3 is TGCAGTGCTAGAGATGCAAGGAGCTACGAGCAGTACTTC. Protein: CSARDARSYEQYF. The chain joins TRBV20-1 to TRBJ2-7; D is uncertain. This CDR3 has 13 amino acids. Germline V gene data show CDR1 as DFQATT and CDR2 as SNEGSKA (reference sequence). Trimming stripped 0 bases from V and 3 bases from J, with 9 bases between.

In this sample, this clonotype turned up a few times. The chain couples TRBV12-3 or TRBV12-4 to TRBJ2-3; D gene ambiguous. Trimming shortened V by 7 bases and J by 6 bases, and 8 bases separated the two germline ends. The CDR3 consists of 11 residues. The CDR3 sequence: CASTIVDTQYF. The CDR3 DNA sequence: TGTGCCAGCACCATCGTGGATACGCAGTATTTT.

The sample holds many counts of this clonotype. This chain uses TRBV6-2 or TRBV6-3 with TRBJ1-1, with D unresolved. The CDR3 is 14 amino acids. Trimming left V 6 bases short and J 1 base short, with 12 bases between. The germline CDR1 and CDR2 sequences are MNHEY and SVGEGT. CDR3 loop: CASRDLLSNTEAFF. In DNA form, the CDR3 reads TGTGCCAGCAGGGACCTCTTATCGAACACTGAAGCTTTCTTT.

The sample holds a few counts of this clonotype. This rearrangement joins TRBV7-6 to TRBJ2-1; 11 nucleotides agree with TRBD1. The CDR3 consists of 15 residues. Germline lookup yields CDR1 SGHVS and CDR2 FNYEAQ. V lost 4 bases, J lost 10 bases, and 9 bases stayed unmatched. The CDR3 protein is CASSSTGQGDHEQFF. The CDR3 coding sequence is TGTGCCAGCAGCTCCACGGGACAGGGGGATCACGAGCAGTTCTTC.

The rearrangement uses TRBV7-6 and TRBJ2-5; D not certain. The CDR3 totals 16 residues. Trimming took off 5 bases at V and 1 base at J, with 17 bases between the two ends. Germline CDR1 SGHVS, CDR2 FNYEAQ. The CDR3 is CASSDRALSLQETQYF. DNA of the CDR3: TGTGCCAGCAGCGACCGGGCCCTTAGCCTCCAAGAGACCCAGTACTTC.

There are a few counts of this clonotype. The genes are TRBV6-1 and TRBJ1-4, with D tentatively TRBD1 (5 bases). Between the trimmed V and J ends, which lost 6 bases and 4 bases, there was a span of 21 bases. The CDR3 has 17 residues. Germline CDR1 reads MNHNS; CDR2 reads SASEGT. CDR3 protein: CASSDGEGTSLNEKLFF. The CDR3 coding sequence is TGTGCCAGCAGCGACGGGGAAGGGACCTCTCTTAATGAAAAACTGTTTTTT.

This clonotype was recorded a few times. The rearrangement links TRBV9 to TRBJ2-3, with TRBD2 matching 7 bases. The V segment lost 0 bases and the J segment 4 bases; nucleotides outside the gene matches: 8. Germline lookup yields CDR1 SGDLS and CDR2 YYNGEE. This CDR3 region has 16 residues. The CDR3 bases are TGTGCCAGCAGCGTAGACGCTGGACTAGTCGCAGATACGCAGTATTTT. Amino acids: CASSVDAGLVADTQYF. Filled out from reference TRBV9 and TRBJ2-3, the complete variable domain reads DSGVTQTPKHLITATGQRVTLRCSPRSGDLSVYWYQQSLDQGLQFLIQYYNGEERAKGNILERFSAQQFPDLHSELNLSSLELGDSALYFCASSVDAGLVADTQYFGPGTRLTVL.

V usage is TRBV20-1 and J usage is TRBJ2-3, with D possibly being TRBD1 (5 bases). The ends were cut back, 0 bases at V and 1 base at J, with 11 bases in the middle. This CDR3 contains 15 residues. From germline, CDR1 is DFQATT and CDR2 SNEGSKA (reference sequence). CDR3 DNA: TGCAGTGCTAGAGAGACAGCCCGGGGCACAGATACGCAGTATTTT. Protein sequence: CSARETARGTDTQYF.

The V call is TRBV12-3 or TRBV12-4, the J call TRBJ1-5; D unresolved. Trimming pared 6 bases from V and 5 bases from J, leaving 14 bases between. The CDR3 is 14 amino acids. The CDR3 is CASRGPWGDQPQHF. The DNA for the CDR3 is TGTGCCAGCAGAGGACCTTGGGGTGATCAGCCCCAGCATTTT.

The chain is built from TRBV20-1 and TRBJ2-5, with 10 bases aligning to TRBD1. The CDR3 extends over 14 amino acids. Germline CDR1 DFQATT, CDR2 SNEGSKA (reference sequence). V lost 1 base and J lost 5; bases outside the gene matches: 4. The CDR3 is CSARGPGQGETQYF. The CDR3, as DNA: TGCAGTGCTAGAGGTCCGGGACAGGGGGAGACCCAGTACTTC.

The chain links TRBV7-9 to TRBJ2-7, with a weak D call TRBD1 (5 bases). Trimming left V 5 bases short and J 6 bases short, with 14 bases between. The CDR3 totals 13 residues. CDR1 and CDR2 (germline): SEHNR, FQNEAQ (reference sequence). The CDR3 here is CASSAQGSGEQYV. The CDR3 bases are TGTGCCAGCAGCGCGCAGGGAAGTGGCGAGCAGTACGTC.

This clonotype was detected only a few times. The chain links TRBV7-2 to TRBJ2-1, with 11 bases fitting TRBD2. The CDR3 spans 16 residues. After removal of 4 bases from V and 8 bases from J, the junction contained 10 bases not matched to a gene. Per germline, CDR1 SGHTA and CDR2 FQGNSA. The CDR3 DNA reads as TGTGCCAGCAGCTCCCCCATAGCGGGGGGGCAAGATGAGCAGTTCTTC. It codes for CASSSPIAGGQDEQFF.

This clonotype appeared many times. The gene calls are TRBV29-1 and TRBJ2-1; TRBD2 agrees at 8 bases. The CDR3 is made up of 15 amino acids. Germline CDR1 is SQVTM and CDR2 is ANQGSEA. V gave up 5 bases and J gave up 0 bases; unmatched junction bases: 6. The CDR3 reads CSVRTGGSSYNEQFF. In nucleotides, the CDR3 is TGCAGCGTTCGTACGGGGGGGAGCTCCTACAATGAGCAGTTCTTC.

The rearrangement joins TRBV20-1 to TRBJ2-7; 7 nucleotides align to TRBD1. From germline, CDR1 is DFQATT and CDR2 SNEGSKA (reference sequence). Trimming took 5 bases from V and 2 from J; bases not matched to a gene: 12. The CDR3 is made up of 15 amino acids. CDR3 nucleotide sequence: TGCAGTGCTGGACGCGACAGGGTTCAACCCTACGAGCAGTACTTC. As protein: CSAGRDRVQPYEQYF.

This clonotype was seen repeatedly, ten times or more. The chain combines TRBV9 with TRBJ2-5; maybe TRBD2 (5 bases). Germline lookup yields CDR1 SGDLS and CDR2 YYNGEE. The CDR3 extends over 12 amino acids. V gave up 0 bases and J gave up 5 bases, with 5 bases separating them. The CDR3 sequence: CASSVAGETQYF. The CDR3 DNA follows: TGTGCCAGCAGCGTAGCGGGGGAGACCCAGTACTTC.

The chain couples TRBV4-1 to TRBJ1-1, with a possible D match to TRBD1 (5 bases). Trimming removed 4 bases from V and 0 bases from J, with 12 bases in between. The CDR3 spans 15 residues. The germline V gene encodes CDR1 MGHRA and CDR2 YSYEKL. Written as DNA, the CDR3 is TGCGCCAGCAGCCTGGAGGGACGGATGAACACTGAAGCTTTCTTT. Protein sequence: CASSLEGRMNTEAFF.

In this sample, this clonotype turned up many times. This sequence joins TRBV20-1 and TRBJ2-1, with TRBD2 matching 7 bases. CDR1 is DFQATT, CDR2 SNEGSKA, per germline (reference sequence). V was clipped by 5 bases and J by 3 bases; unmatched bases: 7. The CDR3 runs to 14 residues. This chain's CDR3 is CSAGERGYYNEQFF. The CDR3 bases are TGCAGTGCTGGCGAGCGGGGATACTACAATGAGCAGTTCTTC.

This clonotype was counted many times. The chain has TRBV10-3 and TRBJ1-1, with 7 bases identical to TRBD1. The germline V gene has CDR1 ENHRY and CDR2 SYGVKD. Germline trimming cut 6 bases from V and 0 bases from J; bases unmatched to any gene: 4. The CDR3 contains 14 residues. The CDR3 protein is CAISQGQVNTEAFF. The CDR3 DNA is TGTGCCATCAGCCAAGGACAGGTGAACACTGAAGCTTTCTTT.